This T cell receptor beta chain comes out of a study of memory CD4+ T cells and cytomegalovirus serostatus. As for the study in general: Of the healthy Belgian adults, 9 or 10 were CMV seropositive and about two dozen seronegative.

In the case of this clone: As yet, its antigen is unknown.

The sort gate was single viable CD3+CD4+CD8-CD45RO+ cells for memory CD4+ T cells. Trimming pared 0 bases from V and 7 bases from J, leaving 9 bases between. The V gene's germline CDR1 is SGHDN and CDR2 FVKESK. The CDR3 runs to 13 residues. Overall study findings and caveats: Each of approximately 69 CMV-associated TCRbeta sequences occurred in one to five individuals.

Under the authors' procedure: Out-of-frame sequences were removed, leaving about 2,300,000 distinct TCRbeta sequences. Measured with immunoSEQ multiplex PCR; TCRdb has only the in-frame clones, and not every one. The DNA was the basis for D and trimming; V, J and clone size are from that table. The data contain about 92,000 clones, around 80% of them singletons. The sequence was collected from an adult in good health and CMV-seropositive. V and J are TRBV14 and TRBJ1-2; D remains ambiguous. Material: memory CD4+ T cells from blood. The CDR3 DNA reads as TGTGCCAGCAGCCAAGAAAGGCGAGGTGGCTACACCTTC. Amino acid sequence: CASSQERRGGYTF.